A single T cell receptor (beta chain) is shown here with its context. Its antigen is still unknown. The data were obtained in a study of cytotoxic CD8 clonotypes in ibrutinib-treated CLL. The CDR3 covers 17 residues. V was clipped by 0 bases and J by 2 bases, with 18 bases between them. Germline V gene sequence: CDR1 SGHDT, CDR2 YYEEEE. Study findings and constraints: Clonality measured at baseline exceeded age-matched healthy donors, tracking circulating CD8+ T-cell counts. Samples were collected at differing times from sustained-remission and progressing patients.

Repertoires were generated with immunoSEQ multiplex PCR, while TCRdb's copy carries only in-frame clones and drops some. In the table there are approximately 50,000 clones, about three quarters of which are singletons. Specimen: PBMCs, collected after 12 months of ibrutinib treatment. The chain has TRBV5-6 and TRBJ2-7; D perhaps matches TRBD2 (5 bases). This TCR was sampled from a human donor with chronic lymphocytic leukemia. CDR3: CASSLATVRVGTYEQYF. DNA of the CDR3: TGTGCCAGCAGCTTGGCCACCGTGAGGGTGGGGACCTACGAGCAGTACTTC.